These 3 T cell receptor beta chains share one sample of origin, sequenced in a study of CD8 T cells in ankylosing spondylitis. Study-level results: What appeared characteristic of ankylosing spondylitis blood was a TCR beta motif of eight or nine highly homologous variants.

MiXCR was run by TCRdb on the 5' RACE reads, yielding one entry per CDR3 protein. The sample holds 700,000 or so distinct CDR3 sequences, roughly 19% seen once. For these receptors, no antigen is known. Sequencing was done on a sample of blood, either unsorted or a sorted T cell fraction (not recorded which). Every receptor here comes from a male donor with ankylosing spondylitis.

V is TRBV4-2 and J is TRBJ2-1; weak D call: TRBD2 (6 bases). The V gene lost 0 bases and the J gene lost 4 bases, with 16 bases spanning the gap. Germline assignment: CDR1 LGHNA and CDR2 YNFKEQ. This CDR3 comprises 17 residues. The CDR3 sequence is CASSQDQWQEGYNEQFF. In nucleotides, the CDR3 is TGTGCCAGCAGCCAAGATCAATGGCAGGAGGGGTACAATGAGCAGTTCTTC.

V usage is TRBV6-5 and J usage is TRBJ2-5, with unresolved D. The V gene lost 7 bases and the J gene lost 6 bases, with 12 bases spanning the gap. This CDR3 spans 12 amino acids. The germline CDR1 and CDR2 sequences are MNHEY and SVGAGI. CDR3 protein: CASTPGDQTQYF. CDR3 DNA sequence: TGTGCCAGCACCCCGGGTGACCAGACCCAGTACTTC.

This clonotype was counted ten times or more. The CDR3 loop is CASSFGVNQPQHF. CDR3 in DNA: TGCGCCAGCAGCTTCGGCGTTAATCAGCCCCAGCATTTT. The genes are TRBV5-1 and TRBJ1-5; D remains unclear. Germline V gene data show CDR1 as SGHRS and CDR2 as YFSETQ. Trimming shortened V by 2 bases and J by 4 bases, and 7 bases separated the two germline ends. The CDR3 runs to 13 residues.